A single sample is the source of the 18 T cell receptor beta chains below, sequenced in a study of blood T cell repertoires in COVID-19. Measured with immunoSEQ multiplex PCR; TCRdb has only the in-frame clones, and not every one. Among about 73,000 clones listed, 65% to 85% were seen once. The sample taken for sequencing was peripheral blood. These receptors were taken from a man of 80 years or more with active or convalescent COVID-19.

V usage is TRBV9 and J usage is TRBJ2-5; D might be TRBD1 (5 bases). The germline V gene encodes CDR1 SGDLS and CDR2 YYNGEE. The V end lost 10 bases, the J end lost 5 bases, and 9 bases lay between the germline ends. There are 10 residues in the CDR3. CDR3 loop: CASKGETQYF. Written as DNA, the CDR3 is TGTGCCTCCAAGGGGGAGACCCAGTACTTC.

This clone was observed a few times. The genes are TRBV11-3 and TRBJ1-2, with TRBD1 matching 7 bases. Germline assignment: CDR1 SGHNT and CDR2 YENEEA. V lost 4 bases, J lost 4 bases, and 18 bases stayed unmatched. The length of the CDR3 is 18 residues. The CDR3 here is CASSSKKWNRGFPYGYTF. The CDR3 DNA follows: TGTGCCAGCAGCTCGAAGAAGTGGAACAGGGGTTTCCCCTATGGCTACACCTTC.

The V gene is TRBV30, the J gene TRBJ2-7, with D possibly TRBD2 on 7 matching bases. The CDR3 covers 15 residues. V gave up 2 bases and J gave up 1 base, with 15 bases separating them. Germline V lookup: CDR1 GTSNPN, CDR2 SVGIG (reference sequence). CDR3 sequence (DNA): TGTGCCTGGAGTCTGGGGGGGGCTCGATCCTACGAGCAGTACTTC. Amino acid sequence: CAWSLGGARSYEQYF.

In nucleotides, the CDR3 is TGCGCCAGCAGCCAAGATGTAAACCTAGGAGCCTATGGCTACACCTTC. It specifies CASSQDVNLGAYGYTF. The V and J genes are TRBV4-1 and TRBJ1-2; D gene unclear. The CDR3 consists of 16 residues. Germline-derived CDR1 and CDR2 are MGHRA and YSYEKL. Trimming pared 0 bases from V and 4 bases from J, leaving 15 bases between.

In the case of this clone: The junction and the germline gene differ at one end; a read error may be behind it. The CDR3 DNA reads as TGTGCTAGCAGCCCCAATGCAGGGAAGGGCTACAATGAGCAGTTCTTC. Translated, it gives CASSPNAGKGYNEQFF. The chain employs TRBV7-7 and TRBJ2-1, with D possibly matching TRBD1 (5 bases). The CDR3 covers 16 residues. The germline V gene has CDR1 SSHAT and CDR2 FNYEAQ (reference sequence).

The chain couples TRBV6-6 to TRBJ2-1; TRBD2 matches at 12 bases. This CDR3 is 16 amino acids long. Germline trimming cut 5 bases from V and 6 bases from J; bases unmatched to any gene: 8. Germline loops: CDR1 MNHNY, CDR2 SVGAGI (reference sequence). The CDR3 nucleotides read TGTGCCAGCAGTGTCCTAGCGGGGGGGCCGGGCAATGAGCAGTTCTTC. Protein sequence: CASSVLAGGPGNEQFF.

The V call is TRBV15, the J call TRBJ1-1, with a possible D match to TRBD1 (6 bases). The CDR3 contains 16 residues. V was pared by 1 base and J by 2 bases, with 14 bases between. Germline V gives CDR1 LNHNV, CDR2 YYDKDF (reference sequence). The DNA for the CDR3 is TGTGCCACCAGCAGAGTAGCCGGGACACCTAACACTGAAGCTTTCTTT. Amino acid sequence: CATSRVAGTPNTEAFF.

The chain carries TRBV19 and TRBJ1-5; TRBD1 matches at 9 bases. Germline CDR1 and CDR2: LNHDA and SQIVND (reference sequence). J was trimmed by 1 base and V by 10 bases; bases with no gene match: 5. There are 14 residues in the CDR3. The CDR3 coding sequence is TGTGCCACCCGGACAGGGGTGAGCAATCAGCCCCAGCATTTT. This translates into CATRTGVSNQPQHF. Full variable domain (remainder filled in from reference TRBV19 and TRBJ1-5): DGGITQSPKYLFRKEGQNVTLSCEQNLNHDAMYWYRQDPGQGLRLIYYSQIVNDFQKGDIAEGYSVSREKKESFPLTVTSAQKNPTAFYLCATRTGVSNQPQHFGDGTRLSIL.

The chain uses TRBV27 and TRBJ1-4, with D unclear. In germline, CDR1 is MNHEY, CDR2 SMNVEV (reference sequence). The CDR3 is 16 amino acids. Trimming took 3 bases from V and 0 from J, leaving 11 bases between them. CDR3 in amino acids: CASSLGRGTTNEKLFF. The CDR3 bases are TGTGCCAGCAGTTTGGGCCGGGGAACAACTAATGAAAAACTGTTTTTT.

This clone was found once. V is TRBV19 and J is TRBJ1-5; D uncertain. There are 13 residues in the CDR3. The V end lost 3 bases, the J end lost 9 bases, and 12 bases lay between the germline ends. Per germline, CDR1 LNHDA and CDR2 SQIVND (reference sequence). The CDR3: CASSIIREGPQHF. CDR3 coding DNA: TGTGCCAGTAGTATTATTCGGGAAGGGCCCCAGCATTTT.

The genes are TRBV7-2 and TRBJ1-1; D is undetermined. The CDR3 runs 12 residues. Trimming stripped 5 bases from V and 1 base from J, with 5 bases between. Germline V lookup: CDR1 SGHTA, CDR2 FQGNSA. The CDR3 DNA follows: TGTGCCAGCAGCCCACAGAACACTGAAGCTTTCTTT. Protein: CASSPQNTEAFF.

This clone was counted only a few times. This rearrangement joins TRBV19 to TRBJ1-1; tentative D call: TRBD1 (6 bases). This CDR3 contains 12 residues. Germline CDR1 reads LNHDA; CDR2 reads SQIVND (reference sequence). Trimming pared 4 bases from V and 8 bases from J, leaving 11 bases between. The CDR3: CASSNSGAEAFF. CDR3 DNA: TGTGCCAGTAGTAACTCAGGGGCGGAAGCTTTCTTT.

This clone has just a few counts. The chain carries TRBV3-1 (or the pseudogene TRBV3-2) and TRBJ1-1; D unresolved. This CDR3 has 12 residues. Deletions cut 5 bases from V and 0 bases from J, with 4 bases between. Germline values: CDR1 LGHDT, CDR2 YNNKEL (reference sequence). Here the CDR3 reads CASSSVNTEAFF. The CDR3, as DNA: TGTGCCAGCAGCTCAGTGAACACTGAAGCTTTCTTT.

This chain uses TRBV27 with TRBJ1-3; TRBD1 might be the D (6 bases). Trimming pared 5 bases from V and 2 bases from J, leaving 16 bases between. The V gene's germline CDR1 is MNHEY and CDR2 SMNVEV (reference sequence). The CDR3 runs 16 residues. The CDR3 DNA follows: TGTGCCAGCAGTGCCACAGGGTTACCACCTGGAAACACCATATATTTT. It codes for CASSATGLPPGNTIYF.

This clone came up a few times. V usage is TRBV30 and J usage is TRBJ2-3, with a weak D call TRBD1 (5 bases). The V and J ends lost 3 bases and 1 base respectively, with 11 bases between them. The CDR3 runs 14 residues. Per germline, CDR1 GTSNPN and CDR2 SVGIG (reference sequence). The CDR3 DNA reads as TGTGCCTGGAGCCCAGGGCAGGGCACAGATACGCAGTATTTT. Protein product: CAWSPGQGTDTQYF. The full variable domain, with the rest looked up from reference TRBV30 and TRBJ2-3, is SQTIHQWPATLVQPVGSPLSLECTVEGTSNPNLYWYRQAAGRGLQLLFYSVGIGQISSEVPQNLSASRPQDRQFILSSKKLLLSDSGFYLCAWSPGQGTDTQYFGPGTRLTVL.

CDR3 protein: CASFGGNTYEQYF. The CDR3 DNA is TGTGCCAGCTTCGGGGGGAATACCTACGAGCAGTACTTC. The V and J genes are TRBV2 and TRBJ2-7; 7 bases are shared with TRBD2. This CDR3 is built from 13 residues. Germline V gene lookup returns CDR1 SNHLY and CDR2 FYNNEI. V was pared by 8 bases and J by 2 bases, with 6 bases of the junction left unmatched.

The CDR3 coding sequence is TGTGCCAGCAGTTACTCCTGGGAGGGGAACCGATCACCCCTCCACTTT. It yields the protein CASSYSWEGNRSPLHF. The genes are TRBV6-5 and TRBJ1-6; a weak D match, TRBD1 (5 bases). The germline CDR1 and CDR2 sequences are MNHEY and SVGAGI. The germline V and J ends were trimmed by 0 bases and 10 bases, with 16 bases remaining between them. The CDR3 spans 16 residues.

V and J are TRBV4-3 and TRBJ2-3, with D possibly TRBD2 on 7 matching bases. Per the germline V gene, CDR1 is LGHNA and CDR2 is YSLEER. Deletions cut 1 base from V and 6 bases from J, with 17 bases between. This CDR3 is built from 16 residues. CDR3 nucleotides: TGCGCCAGCAGCCAAGGGGGGGGCAGGGCAGAGGATACGCAGTATTTT. As protein: CASSQGGGRAEDTQYF.